Sequencing of this TCR beta chain was carried out in a study of T cells after yellow fever vaccination. The CDR3 extends over 15 amino acids. Germline V lookup: CDR1 LNHDA, CDR2 SQIVND (reference sequence). J lost 5 bases, V lost 3 bases, and 3 bases had no gene match. Each CDR3 protein is one row after TCRdb ran MiXCR on the 5' RACE reads. The data contain around 310,000 distinct CDR3 sequences, 8.7% of them singletons. The sequences come from PBMCs, collected on the day of the first yellow fever vaccination. This sequence was found in a man between 18 and 29 years old who received the YFV17D yellow fever vaccine. The chain combines TRBV19 with TRBJ1-5, with 11 bases fitting TRBD1. The chain's CDR3 is CASSIRTGGYQPQHF. Written as DNA, the CDR3 is TGTGCCAGTAGTATTCGGACAGGGGGCTATCAGCCCCAGCATTTT.